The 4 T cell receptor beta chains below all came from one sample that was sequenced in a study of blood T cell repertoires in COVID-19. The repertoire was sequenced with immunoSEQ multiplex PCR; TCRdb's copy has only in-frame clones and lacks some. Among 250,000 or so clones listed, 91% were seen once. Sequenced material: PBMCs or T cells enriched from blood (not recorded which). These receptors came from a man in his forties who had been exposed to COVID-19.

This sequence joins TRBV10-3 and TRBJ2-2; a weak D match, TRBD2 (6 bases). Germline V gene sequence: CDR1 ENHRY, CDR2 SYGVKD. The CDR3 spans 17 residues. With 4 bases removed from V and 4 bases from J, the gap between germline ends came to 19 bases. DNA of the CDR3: TGTGCCATCAGTGCAATTCGGTCGGGAGAGGGCACCGGGGAGCTGTTTTTT. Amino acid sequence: CAISAIRSGEGTGELFF.

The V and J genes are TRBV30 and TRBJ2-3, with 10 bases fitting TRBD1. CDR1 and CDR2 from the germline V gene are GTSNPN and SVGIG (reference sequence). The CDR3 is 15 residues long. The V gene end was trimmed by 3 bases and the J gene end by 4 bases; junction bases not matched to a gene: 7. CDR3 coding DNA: TGTGCCTGGAGGGGACAGGGGTGGTCGTCAGATACGCAGTATTTT. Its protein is CAWRGQGWSSDTQYF.

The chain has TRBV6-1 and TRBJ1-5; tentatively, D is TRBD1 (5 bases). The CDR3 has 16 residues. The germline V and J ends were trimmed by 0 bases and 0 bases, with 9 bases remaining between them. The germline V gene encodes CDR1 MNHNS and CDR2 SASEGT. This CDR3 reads CASSEAVGDSNQPQHF. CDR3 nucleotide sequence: TGTGCCAGCAGTGAAGCGGTAGGGGATAGCAATCAGCCCCAGCATTTT.

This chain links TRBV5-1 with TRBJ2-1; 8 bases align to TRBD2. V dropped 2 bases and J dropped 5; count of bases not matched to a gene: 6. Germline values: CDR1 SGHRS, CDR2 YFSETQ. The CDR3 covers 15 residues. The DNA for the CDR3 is TGCGCCAGCAGCTTATTGACGGGAGGGAACAATGAGCAGTTCTTC. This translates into CASSLLTGGNNEQFF.